A single sample gave rise to the 15 T cell receptor beta chains below, sequenced in a study of cytomegalovirus exposure and HLA in healthy donors. The PCR had 60 Vbeta and 13 Jbeta primers. Measured with immunoSEQ multiplex PCR; TCRdb has only the in-frame clones, and not every one. The sample holds 70,000 to 90,000 clones; roughly 80% are singletons and the top ten take 2% to 2.5%. What was sequenced was PBMCs. Every receptor here comes from a middle-aged man in good health and CMV-seronegative.

This chain links TRBV5-4 with TRBJ1-2; 8 bases align to TRBD1. J gave up 4 bases and V 2 bases, and 7 bases lay outside the gene matches. Germline V CDR1 and CDR2: SGHNT, YYREEE (reference sequence). The CDR3 length is 15 residues. The CDR3 here is CASSFPGQVLYGYTF. CDR3 DNA: TGTGCCAGCAGCTTCCCGGGACAGGTCCTCTATGGCTACACCTTC.

The chain uses TRBV18 and TRBJ2-7; TRBD1 might be the D (6 bases). Trimming removed 2 bases from V and 4 bases from J, with 15 bases in between. This CDR3 region has 15 residues. Germline V gene data show CDR1 as KGHSH and CDR2 as LQKENI. CDR3 loop: CASSPTTGLGYEQYF. CDR3 in DNA: TGTGCCAGCTCACCAACGACAGGTCTGGGGTACGAGCAGTACTTC.

The gene calls are TRBV2 and TRBJ2-5; 8 nucleotides line up with TRBD1. This CDR3 is built from 14 residues. V trimming: 6 bases; J trimming: 5 bases; junction bases outside the gene matches: 8. The germline V gene has CDR1 SNHLY and CDR2 FYNNEI. The CDR3: CASRDRVGIETQYF. For the CDR3, the DNA is TGTGCCAGCAGGGACAGGGTGGGGATCGAGACCCAGTACTTC.

The chain is built from TRBV7-3 and TRBJ2-1; maybe TRBD1 (5 bases). The CDR3 consists of 12 residues. The V and J ends lost 5 bases and 5 bases respectively, with 7 bases between them. Germline CDR1 reads SGHTA; CDR2 reads FQGTGA. The CDR3 DNA sequence: TGTGCCAGCAGCCCAGGGAACAATGAGCAGTTCTTC. Amino acids: CASSPGNNEQFF.

The rearrangement uses TRBV5-1 and TRBJ1-1; 7 bases match TRBD1. Per germline, CDR1 SGHRS and CDR2 YFSETQ. The CDR3 consists of 14 residues. Trimming at V came to 3 bases and at J to 3 bases, leaving 5 bases not matched to a gene. DNA for the CDR3: TGCGCCAGCAGCTCCACCACAGGGGACACTGAAGCTTTCTTT. Its protein is CASSSTTGDTEAFF.

The gene calls are TRBV6-1 and TRBJ1-2; a weak D match, TRBD1 (6 bases). V gave up 0 bases and J gave up 4 bases, with 9 bases separating them. Germline assignment: CDR1 MNHNS and CDR2 SASEGT. The CDR3 is 14 residues long. CDR3 residues: CASSEAQGGYGYTF. The CDR3 DNA reads TGTGCCAGCAGTGAAGCGCAAGGGGGCTATGGCTACACCTTC.

This clone was counted only a few times. The chain joins TRBV28 to TRBJ1-4, with D tentatively TRBD1 (5 bases). The CDR3 spans 12 residues. Germline V gene data show CDR1 as MDHEN and CDR2 as SYDVKM. The V end lost 4 bases, the J end lost 11 bases, and 11 bases lay between the germline ends. Here the CDR3 reads CASSSYRWKLFF. CDR3 nucleotide sequence: TGTGCCAGCAGTTCCTACAGGTGGAAACTGTTTTTT.

In its sample, this clone was seen once. The V call is TRBV5-3, the J call TRBJ2-7; perhaps TRBD2 as D (5 bases). TRBV5-3 qualifies as an ORF whose function is uncertain. CDR3 size: 13 residues. The V end was cut by 2 bases, the J end by 2 bases, with 8 bases between. In DNA, the CDR3 is TGTGCCAGAAGCTTAGAGGGTACCTACGAGCAGTACTTC. Its translation: CARSLEGTYEQYF.

This clone was picked up a small number of times. The chain has TRBV30 and TRBJ1-2; 8 bases agree with TRBD1. J gave up 3 bases and V 7 bases, and 13 bases lay outside the gene matches. The CDR3 is 15 amino acids. Germline-derived CDR1 and CDR2 are GTSNPN and SVGIG (reference sequence). The DNA for the CDR3 is TGTGCCTTCGAACGACGGGGACAGGCATACTATGGCTACACCTTC. Its translation: CAFERRGQAYYGYTF.

CDR3 nucleotide sequence: TGTGCCATCAGCCGAGGACTAGCGGGCGAAGAAACAGATACGCAGTATTTT. Protein sequence: CAISRGLAGEETDTQYF. This chain uses TRBV10-3 with TRBJ2-3; 11 nucleotides match TRBD2. This CDR3 has 17 amino acids. Germline V gives CDR1 ENHRY, CDR2 SYGVKD. Losses at the gene ends were 6 bases for V and 3 bases for J; bases not matched to a gene: 11.

The chain uses TRBV30 and TRBJ2-2, with 13 bases fitting TRBD2. Germline V gene data show CDR1 as GTSNPN and CDR2 as SVGIG (reference sequence). The CDR3 has 18 residues. Trimming took 1 base from V and 0 from J; bases not matched to a gene: 5. DNA for the CDR3: TGTGCCTGGAGTGCGACTAGCGGGAGGCCCCCGAACACCGGGGAGCTGTTTTTT. The encoded protein is CAWSATSGRPPNTGELFF.

This clone was recorded a few times. The chain carries TRBV19 and TRBJ1-1; D call uncertain. The ends were cut back, 5 bases at V and 1 base at J, with 8 bases in the middle. The germline CDR1 and CDR2 sequences are LNHDA and SQIVND (reference sequence). The CDR3 totals 13 residues. The CDR3: CASSAVKNTEAFF. DNA of the CDR3: TGTGCCAGTAGTGCAGTAAAGAACACTGAAGCTTTCTTT.

This chain uses TRBV19 with TRBJ1-5, with D hard to call. Germline CDR1 and CDR2: LNHDA and SQIVND (reference sequence). The CDR3 is 13 residues long. The ends were cut back, 6 bases at V and 4 bases at J, with 10 bases in the middle. The CDR3 nucleotides are TGTGCCAGTAGCTCCCAGGTAAATCAGCCCCAGCATTTT. Translating gives CASSSQVNQPQHF.

The chain joins TRBV30 to TRBJ2-5, with D perhaps matching TRBD2 (5 bases). The CDR3 runs 13 residues. Germline V gene data show CDR1 as GTSNPN and CDR2 as SVGIG (reference sequence). V dropped 2 bases and J dropped 0 bases, with 7 bases sitting between them. The DNA for the CDR3 is TGTGCCTGGAGTATCGGGAACCAAGAGACCCAGTACTTC. Residues: CAWSIGNQETQYF.

The genes are TRBV7-8 and TRBJ2-7; 9 nucleotides align to TRBD2. This CDR3 has 15 residues. Germline loops: CDR1 SGHVS, CDR2 FQNEAQ. V trimming: 5 bases; J trimming: 3 bases; junction bases outside the gene matches: 8. The CDR3 here is CASSQTAGGHYEQYF. The CDR3 DNA sequence: TGTGCCAGCAGCCAGACAGCGGGAGGACACTACGAGCAGTACTTC. Together with reference TRBV7-8 and TRBJ2-7, the CDR3 gives the full variable domain: GAGVSQSPRYKVAKRGQDVALRCDPISGHVSLFWYQQALGQGPEFLTYFQNEAQLDKSGLPSDRFFAERPEGSVSTLKIQRTQQEDSAVYLCASSQTAGGHYEQYFGPGTRLTVT.